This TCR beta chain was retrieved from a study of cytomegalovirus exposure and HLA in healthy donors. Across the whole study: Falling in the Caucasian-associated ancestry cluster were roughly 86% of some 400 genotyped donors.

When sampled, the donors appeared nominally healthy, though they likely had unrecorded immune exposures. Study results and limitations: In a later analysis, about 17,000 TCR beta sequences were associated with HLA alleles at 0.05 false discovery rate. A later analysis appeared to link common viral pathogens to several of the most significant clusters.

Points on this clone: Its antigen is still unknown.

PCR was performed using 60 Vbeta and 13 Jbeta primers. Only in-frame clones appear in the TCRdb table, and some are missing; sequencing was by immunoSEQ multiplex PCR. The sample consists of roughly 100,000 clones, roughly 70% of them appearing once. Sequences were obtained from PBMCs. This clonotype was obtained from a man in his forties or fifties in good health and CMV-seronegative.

CDR3 nucleotides: TGTGCCAGCAGCTTAAGCCAGGGTCGGGGCACAGATACGCAGTATTTT. This sequence encodes CASSLSQGRGTDTQYF. The V and J genes are TRBV11-3 and TRBJ2-3; D possibly corresponds to TRBD1 (5 bases). Trimming removed 2 bases at V and 1 base at J, with 13 bases between. The CDR3 has 16 amino acids. Germline CDR1 SGHNT, CDR2 YENEEA.